The 20 T cell receptor beta chains below were found in one sample sequenced in a study of siplizumab effects on memory and regulatory T cells. The method was immunoSEQ multiplex PCR; TCRdb's version includes in-frame clones alone and lacks a portion of them. The table lists approximately 56,000 clones, around 97% of them singletons. The sample taken for sequencing was naive CD8+ T cells sorted from blood. The receptors were gathered from a human donor in good health.

This clone was detected once. The CDR3 DNA follows: TGTGCCTGGAGTGTACCCGCCAGGGAAGAGACCCAGTACTTC. Protein sequence: CAWSVPAREETQYF. The rearrangement links TRBV30 to TRBJ2-5; TRBD1 might be the D (5 bases). From germline, CDR1 is GTSNPN and CDR2 SVGIG (reference sequence). The CDR3 runs to 14 residues. The V end lost 0 bases, the J end lost 3 bases, and 11 bases lay between the germline ends.

This clone was seen a single time. This rearrangement joins TRBV7-3 to TRBJ2-3; the D gene could be TRBD1 or TRBD2 (5 bases each). CDR1 is SGHTA and CDR2 is FQGTGA in the germline V gene. This CDR3 contains 17 residues. Trimming cost V 2 bases and J 4 bases, with 19 bases left between them. CDR3 amino acids: CASSLGYGTTMSDTQYF. CDR3 coding DNA: TGTGCCAGCAGCTTAGGATACGGGACCACCATGTCAGATACGCAGTATTTT.

V and J are TRBV27 and TRBJ2-7, with TRBD1 identical over 9 bases. The CDR3 loop spans 14 amino acids. Germline CDR1 and CDR2: MNHEY and SMNVEV (reference sequence). The V and J ends lost 3 bases and 3 bases, in that order; junction bases with no gene match: 3. This CDR3 is CASSLTGGSYEQYF. The CDR3 nucleotides are TGTGCCAGCAGTTTGACAGGGGGGAGCTACGAGCAGTACTTC.

This clone was counted between two and nine times. The rearrangement links TRBV19 to TRBJ1-1; no clear D gene. CDR3 length equals 12 residues. Trimming took 5 bases from V and 7 from J, leaving 11 bases between them. CDR1 LNHDA and CDR2 SQIVND come from the germline V gene (reference sequence). CDR3 nucleotides: TGTGCCAGTAGTGGGGTGGAGGTTGAAGCTTTCTTT. This sequence encodes CASSGVEVEAFF.

V usage is TRBV27 and J usage is TRBJ2-7, with a possible D match to TRBD2 (6 bases). Trimming left V 2 bases short and J 2 bases short, with 13 bases between. CDR1 and CDR2 from the germline V gene are MNHEY and SMNVEV (reference sequence). The CDR3 has 15 residues. The CDR3 sequence is CASSLAGTDPYEQYF. The CDR3 coding sequence is TGTGCCAGCAGTTTAGCTGGGACTGATCCCTACGAGCAGTACTTC.

This chain joins TRBV4-2 and TRBJ2-3, with 7 positions matching TRBD2. The J segment lost 0 bases and the V segment lost 5 bases, leaving 5 bases of the junction unmatched. Germline V gene data show CDR1 as LGHNA and CDR2 as YNFKEQ. This CDR3 region has 15 residues. CDR3 sequence: CASSFIAGSTDTQYF. In DNA, the CDR3 is TGTGCCAGCAGCTTCATAGCGGGTAGCACAGATACGCAGTATTTT.

The chain joins TRBV9 to TRBJ2-1; maybe TRBD2 (6 bases). The V gene's germline CDR1 is SGDLS and CDR2 YYNGEE. The length of the CDR3 is 15 residues. V gave up 3 bases and J gave up 7 bases, with 17 bases separating them. The CDR3: CASSAYGGPLNEQFF. The CDR3 region has the DNA TGTGCCAGCAGCGCATACGGAGGGCCCCTGAATGAGCAGTTCTTC.

This chain connects TRBV6-5 to TRBJ2-7; no firm D call. The CDR3 totals 13 residues. V was pared by 2 bases and J by 3 bases, with 8 bases between. Germline V gene data show CDR1 as MNHEY and CDR2 as SVGAGI. The CDR3 loop reads CASSYGIGYEQYF. CDR3 nucleotide sequence: TGTGCCAGCAGTTACGGGATAGGCTACGAGCAGTACTTC.

The CDR3 sequence is CAVPGGAMGGYTF. CDR3 DNA: TGTGCCGTGCCGGGGGGGGCGATGGGTGGCTACACCTTC. This rearrangement joins TRBV28 to TRBJ1-2; perhaps TRBD1 as D (6 bases). V was clipped by 11 bases and J by 7 bases, with 20 bases between them. The CDR3 loop spans 13 amino acids. Germline-derived CDR1 and CDR2 are MDHEN and SYDVKM.

The CDR3 is CASSTGTSYEQYF. CDR3 DNA: TGTGCCAGCAGCACCGGGACTTCTTACGAGCAGTACTTC. The chain employs TRBV6-5 and TRBJ2-7; the D gene is possibly TRBD2 (6 bases). Per the germline V gene, CDR1 is MNHEY and CDR2 is SVGAGI. The CDR3 length is 13 residues. The ends were cut back, 6 bases at V and 4 bases at J, with 13 bases in the middle.

The chain recombines TRBV10-3 with TRBJ2-2, with D maybe TRBD2 (5 bases). The germline V gene encodes CDR1 ENHRY and CDR2 SYGVKD. V lost 5 bases and J lost 4, with 14 bases in between. This CDR3 spans 15 amino acids. The CDR3 region is CAISTPEGSTGELFF. CDR3 in DNA: TGTGCCATCAGTACCCCTGAGGGATCCACCGGGGAGCTGTTTTTT.

The chain is built from TRBV6-5 and TRBJ2-7; 8 bases fit TRBD1. This CDR3 comprises 13 residues. The trim removed 10 bases at V and 1 base at J, leaving 6 bases unmatched. Germline-derived CDR1 and CDR2 are MNHEY and SVGAGI. The CDR3 spells CATNYRGSYEQYF. The CDR3 DNA reads as TGTGCCACCAACTACAGGGGGTCCTACGAGCAGTACTTC.

The chain is built from TRBV28 and TRBJ2-2; 13 bases line up with TRBD2. CDR1 and CDR2 (germline): MDHEN, SYDVKM. This CDR3 spans 13 amino acids. J was trimmed by 8 bases and V by 10 bases; bases with no gene match: 4. The CDR3 is CAIGLAGDGELFF. As DNA, the CDR3 is TGTGCCATCGGACTAGCGGGAGATGGGGAGCTGTTTTTT.

This rearrangement joins TRBV20-1 to TRBJ1-1; no firm D call. Trimming took off 3 bases at V and 5 bases at J, with 7 bases between the two ends. Germline V gives CDR1 DFQATT, CDR2 SNEGSKA (reference sequence). The CDR3 is made up of 11 amino acids. The CDR3 bases are TGCAGTGCTAGCTTTGGGACTGAAGCTTTCTTT. Translation: CSASFGTEAFF.

The rearrangement joins TRBV12-5 to TRBJ2-1, with 8 bases identical to TRBD2. Trimming took 5 bases from V and 3 from J; bases not matched to a gene: 9. CDR1 and CDR2 (germline): LGHNT, FRNRAP. CDR3 length equals 16 residues. The CDR3 DNA reads TGTGCTAGTGGTAACCCCTCGACTAGCGTCTACAATGAGCAGTTCTTC. It is translated as CASGNPSTSVYNEQFF.

This sequence joins TRBV14 and TRBJ1-1, with unresolved D. This CDR3 has 12 residues. Trimming removed 0 bases at V and 6 bases at J, with 5 bases between. The V gene's germline CDR1 is SGHDN and CDR2 FVKESK. The CDR3 region has the DNA TGTGCCAGCAGCCAAGATTCCCCTGAAGCTTTCTTT. It encodes CASSQDSPEAFF.

This chain uses TRBV9 with TRBJ2-7; D might be TRBD2 (5 bases). Germline-derived CDR1 and CDR2 are SGDLS and YYNGEE. Trimming pared 2 bases from V and 7 bases from J, leaving 10 bases between. There are 12 residues in the CDR3. For the CDR3, the DNA is TGTGCCAGCAGCGTCGACCGCGGGGAGCAGTACTTC. Its translation: CASSVDRGEQYF.

The chain links TRBV19 to TRBJ2-7; 8 bases line up with TRBD1. The germline V gene encodes CDR1 LNHDA and CDR2 SQIVND (reference sequence). J gave up 3 bases and V 5 bases, and 3 bases lay outside the gene matches. The CDR3 is 13 residues long. CDR3 loop: CASSEGTGYEQYF. The DNA for the CDR3 is TGTGCCAGTAGTGAAGGGACAGGCTACGAGCAGTACTTC. Together with reference TRBV19 and TRBJ2-7, the CDR3 gives the full variable domain: DGGITQSPKYLFRKEGQNVTLSCEQNLNHDAMYWYRQDPGQGLRLIYYSQIVNDFQKGDIAEGYSVSREKKESFPLTVTSAQKNPTAFYLCASSEGTGYEQYFGPGTRLTVT.

The V and J genes are TRBV28 and TRBJ2-1; 9 nucleotides agree with TRBD2. The CDR3 consists of 18 residues. Germline lookup yields CDR1 MDHEN and CDR2 SYDVKM. V shed 5 bases, J shed 3 bases, and the junction held 14 bases outside the gene matches. As DNA, the CDR3 is TGTGCCAGCAGTACCCCCCGTAGTTTGACTAGCGGCTACAATGAGCAGTTCTTC. Translated, it gives CASSTPRSLTSGYNEQFF.

This rearrangement joins TRBV28 to TRBJ2-7; TRBD2 might be the D (5 bases). Trimming removed 6 bases from V and 5 bases from J, with 11 bases in between. The CDR3 spans 12 residues. From germline, CDR1 is MDHEN and CDR2 SYDVKM. The CDR3 DNA follows: TGTGCCAGCAGGGCGGACTGGGACGAGCAGTACTTC. This translates into CASRADWDEQYF. The full variable domain, completed using reference TRBV28 and TRBJ2-7, is DVKVTQSSRYLVKRTGEKVFLECVQDMDHENMFWYRQDPGLGLRLIYFSYDVKMKEKGDIPEGYSVSREKKERFSLILESASTNQTSMYLCASRADWDEQYFGPGTRLTVT.